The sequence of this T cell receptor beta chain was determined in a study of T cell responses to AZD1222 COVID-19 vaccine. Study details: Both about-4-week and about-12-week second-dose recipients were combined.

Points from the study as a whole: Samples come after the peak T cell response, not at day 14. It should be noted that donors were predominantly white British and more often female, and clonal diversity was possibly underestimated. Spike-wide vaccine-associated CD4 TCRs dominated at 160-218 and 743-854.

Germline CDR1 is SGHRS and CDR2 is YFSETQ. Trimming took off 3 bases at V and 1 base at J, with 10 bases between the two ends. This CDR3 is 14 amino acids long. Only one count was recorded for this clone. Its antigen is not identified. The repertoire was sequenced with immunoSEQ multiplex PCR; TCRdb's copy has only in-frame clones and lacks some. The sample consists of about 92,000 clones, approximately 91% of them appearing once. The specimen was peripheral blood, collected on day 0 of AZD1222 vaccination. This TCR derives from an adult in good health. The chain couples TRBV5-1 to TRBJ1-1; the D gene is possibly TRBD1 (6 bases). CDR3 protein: CASSSQGTNTEAFF. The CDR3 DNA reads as TGCGCCAGCAGCTCGCAGGGGACGAACACTGAAGCTTTCTTT.